The source of this T cell receptor (beta chain) is a study of blood T cell repertoires in COVID-19. Overall study context: PBMCs, B-cell-depleted T cells, or T cells were the source of the cDNA or gDNA that made up the material.

This clone turned up a few times. Per germline, CDR1 ENHRY and CDR2 SYGVKD. CDR3 length equals 14 residues. The germline V and J ends were trimmed by 5 bases and 4 bases, with 13 bases remaining between them. Original data processing: Reference gene primer amplification gave estimated nucleated cell counts. Here immunoSEQ multiplex PCR was the method, and the copy in TCRdb shows in-frame clones only, minus some. That table supplies the V and J calls and clone size; D and trimming were determined from the DNA. The sample records over 200,000 clones, 84% being singletons. This chain uses TRBV10-3 with TRBJ2-3; D is perhaps TRBD1 (6 bases). This receptor was identified in a woman of 80 years or more with active or convalescent COVID-19. Sequencing was carried out using peripheral blood. CDR3 protein: CAISKGVQADTQYF. In nucleotides, the CDR3 is TGTGCCATCAGTAAGGGGGTGCAGGCAGATACGCAGTATTTT.